The TCR beta chain described here comes from a study of blood T cell repertoires in COVID-19. Study context: Donors in the United States, Italy and Spain gave samples during acute or convalescent COVID-19.

Under the authors' procedure: Nucleated cell counts were estimated from reference gene primer amplification. The method was immunoSEQ multiplex PCR; TCRdb's version includes in-frame clones alone and lacks a portion of them. That table is the source of V, J and clone size, and D and trimming were worked out from the DNA. This table holds about 310,000 clones, approximately 89% found once. Assignment of participants to cohorts was predicated upon participant-reported clinical history. Donors in Cohort 3 counted as recovered after two negative PCRs, clearance, or symptom resolution. Material: PBMCs or T cells enriched from blood (not recorded which). This TCR was sampled from a woman aged 30 to 39 who had recovered from COVID-19.

CDR3 in DNA: TGTGCCAGCAGCTTTGACAGGGCTGATGGCTACACCTTC. The encoded protein is CASSFDRADGYTF. This chain joins TRBV7-9 and TRBJ1-2; 7 nucleotides match TRBD1. J lost 6 bases, V lost 3 bases, and 4 bases had no gene match. The CDR3 length is 13 residues. Germline V gives CDR1 SEHNR, CDR2 FQNEAQ (reference sequence).